This T cell receptor beta chain was retrieved from a study of response to subunit inactivated influenza vaccine. MiXCR, applied by TCRdb to the RT-PCR reads, yields one record per CDR3 protein. This sample has roughly 500,000 distinct CDR3 sequences; around 25% occur once, and the top ten carry approximately 3%. CDR3 length: 14 amino acids. CDR1 ENHRY and CDR2 SYGVKD come from the germline V gene. V was pared by 3 bases and J by 7 bases, with 15 bases between. This sample also belongs to another study, concerning T cells expressing NK-cell markers. That investigation notes: UMI-tagged 5'RACE template switching yielded the TCR beta cDNA. 1.0-7.0% of CD8+ T cells in a handful of donors belonged to dominant NKG2C+ clonotypes.

The clonotype comes from a man aged 45-65 years who received an inactivated influenza vaccine. Sequencing was performed on CD4+ T cells sorted from PBMCs, taken 11 to 12 days after vaccination. This chain connects TRBV10-3 to TRBJ1-2; D is possibly TRBD1 (5 bases). The CDR3 DNA follows: TGTGCCATCAGTGACCCCCGGGGACGTATTGGCTACACCTTC. Its translation: CAISDPRGRIGYTF.